Following are 14 T cell receptor beta chains from one sample sequenced in a study of Ad26.COV2.S vaccination and SARS-CoV-2 variants. TCRdb's copy holds only in-frame clones and misses some; the assay was immunoSEQ multiplex PCR. The data contain about 350,000 clones, roughly 91% of them singletons. The sample's treatment: about 20 received Ad26.COV2.S at low or high dose, single or two shots; about 5 received placebo; per-sample allocation not given. After the first vaccine or placebo injection, samples were drawn on day 63. The material was peripheral blood, obtained in a trial of Ad26.COV2.S vaccine versus placebo. These TCRs come from a person between 18 and 59 years old who received the Ad26.COV2.S COVID-19 vaccine or a placebo.

The chain couples TRBV6-4 to TRBJ1-3, with 8 bases fitting TRBD1. From germline, CDR1 is MRHNA and CDR2 SNTAGT. V was pared by 4 bases and J by 8 bases, with 4 bases of the junction left unmatched. This CDR3 contains 13 residues. The CDR3 DNA sequence: TGTGCCAGCAGTGTATCACAGGGGGACACCATATATTTT. It is translated as CASSVSQGDTIYF.

This clone is medium-sized within its sample. The chain joins TRBV10-1 to TRBJ1-1; no clear D gene. This CDR3 comprises 13 residues. Between the trimmed V and J ends, which lost 0 bases and 7 bases, there was a span of 9 bases. CDR1 and CDR2 from the germline V gene are WNHNN and SYGVQD (reference sequence). CDR3 DNA sequence: TGCGCCAGCAGTGAGTCGGAAATGGGTGAAGCTTTCTTT. Translated, it gives CASSESEMGEAFF.

The chain is built from TRBV5-1 and TRBJ2-1, with 7 bases matching TRBD2. The CDR3 is 15 amino acids. CDR1 SGHRS and CDR2 YFSETQ come from the germline V gene. V lost 5 bases to trimming and J lost 5 bases; unmatched junction nucleotides: 10. Written as DNA, the CDR3 is TGCGCCAGCAGACTAGGGCTAGCGGAAGACAATGAGCAGTTCTTC. Residues: CASRLGLAEDNEQFF.

This chain uses TRBV6-5 with TRBJ1-1; D gene uncertain. Germline CDR1 reads MNHEY; CDR2 reads SVGAGI. V lost 0 bases, J lost 6 bases, and 8 bases lay in between. The CDR3 extends over 13 amino acids. In DNA form, the CDR3 reads TGTGCCAGCAGTTACTCGGCACTTGCTGAAGCTTTCTTT. Its protein is CASSYSALAEAFF.

The chain combines TRBV19 with TRBJ1-5; D gene unclear. V lost 8 bases and J 3 bases, leaving 20 bases between the germline ends. Germline lookup yields CDR1 LNHDA and CDR2 SQIVND (reference sequence). CDR3 size: 16 residues. CDR3 in amino acids: CASADYRREDNQPQHF. The CDR3 nucleotides are TGTGCCAGTGCCGATTATAGGAGGGAAGACAATCAGCCCCAGCATTTT.

In its sample, this clone was seen once. The chain employs TRBV6-2 or TRBV6-3 and TRBJ2-5; 7 positions agree with TRBD1. Germline V gene data show CDR1 as MNHEY and CDR2 as SVGEGT. This CDR3 spans 16 amino acids. J lost 1 base, V lost 2 bases, and 7 bases had no gene match. CDR3 loop: CASSYLRTGLQETQYF. The CDR3 DNA sequence: TGTGCCAGCAGTTACCTCCGGACAGGCCTCCAAGAGACCCAGTACTTC.

This clone has a single count. V and J are TRBV3-1 (or the pseudogene TRBV3-2) and TRBJ1-2; D is unclear. In germline, CDR1 is LGHDT, CDR2 YNNKEL (reference sequence). Trimming took 1 base from V and 8 from J, leaving 14 bases between them. The CDR3 consists of 14 residues. Written as DNA, the CDR3 is TGTGCCAGCAGCCAAGCCGCACCGACGGGAGGCTACACCTTC. It is translated as CASSQAAPTGGYTF.

The chain employs TRBV18 and TRBJ2-4; 9 nucleotides agree with TRBD1. There are 16 residues in the CDR3. V was pared by 0 bases and J by 10 bases, with 10 bases of the junction left unmatched. Germline V lookup: CDR1 KGHSH, CDR2 LQKENI. The CDR3, as DNA: TGTGCCAGCTCACCACCGTCGGAGGGACAGGGTGGAATTCAGTACTTC. It specifies CASSPPSEGQGGIQYF.

The chain uses TRBV3-1 (or the pseudogene TRBV3-2) and TRBJ2-7; D uncertain. Between the trimmed V and J ends, which lost 0 bases and 3 bases, there was a span of 6 bases. The CDR3 is made up of 13 amino acids. Germline-derived CDR1 and CDR2 are LGHDT and YNNKEL (reference sequence). CDR3 in DNA: TGTGCCAGCAGCCAAGAACAGCTCTACGAGCAGTACTTC. Protein sequence: CASSQEQLYEQYF.

This chain uses TRBV5-5 with TRBJ2-1, with 8 bases aligning to TRBD1. Trimming removed 3 bases from V and 6 bases from J; junction bases left unmatched: 8. Germline values: CDR1 SGHKS, CDR2 YYEKEE (reference sequence). This CDR3 has 15 residues. The CDR3 reads CASSSQGALTNEQFF. The CDR3 DNA is TGTGCCAGCAGCTCTCAGGGGGCGTTGACCAATGAGCAGTTCTTC. Full variable domain (missing parts from reference TRBV5-5 and TRBJ2-1): DAGVTQSPTHLIKTRGQQVTLRCSPISGHKSVSWYQQVLGQGPQFIFQYYEKEERGRGNFPDRFSARQFPNYSSELNVNALLLGDSALYLCASSSQGALTNEQFFGPGTRLTVL.

V is TRBV11-2 and J is TRBJ2-5, with D unclear. Germline assignment: CDR1 SGHAT and CDR2 FQNNGV. This CDR3 is 15 amino acids long. V was clipped by 2 bases and J by 4 bases, with 14 bases between them. The CDR3 spells CASSLWVDSGETQYF. As DNA, the CDR3 is TGTGCCAGCAGCTTATGGGTCGATTCAGGAGAGACCCAGTACTTC.

The rearrangement links TRBV11-2 to TRBJ2-7, with a weak D call TRBD2 (6 bases). Germline-derived CDR1 and CDR2 are SGHAT and FQNNGV. CDR3 length: 16 residues. The V and J ends lost 6 bases and 1 base respectively, with 19 bases between them. This CDR3 is CASRKGRTTPSYEQYF. The CDR3 DNA is TGTGCCAGCAGGAAGGGGAGGACAACTCCTTCCTACGAGCAGTACTTC.

This rearrangement joins TRBV7-3 to TRBJ2-5; D tentatively fits TRBD1 or TRBD2 (6 bases each). Germline-derived CDR1 and CDR2 are SGHTA and FQGTGA. Trimming left V 5 bases short and J 0 bases short, with 13 bases between. The CDR3 has 15 residues. The CDR3 DNA reads TGTGCCAGCAGCCCAGGGGCGGGGAACCAAGAGACCCAGTACTTC. Its translation: CASSPGAGNQETQYF.

The V call is TRBV9, the J call TRBJ2-1, with D unclear. This CDR3 has 12 amino acids. Germline V gives CDR1 SGDLS, CDR2 YYNGEE. V shed 3 bases and J shed 2 bases, with 3 bases lying between them. CDR3 sequence (DNA): TGTGCCAGCAGCGGCACCTACAATGAGCAGTTCTTC. Its translation: CASSGTYNEQFF. Full variable domain (rest looked up from reference TRBV9 and TRBJ2-1): DSGVTQTPKHLITATGQRVTLRCSPRSGDLSVYWYQQSLDQGLQFLIQYYNGEERAKGNILERFSAQQFPDLHSELNLSSLELGDSALYFCASSGTYNEQFFGPGTRLTVL.